This T cell receptor (beta chain) was recovered during a study of CD8+ T cells in alopecia areata. RNA was isolated and reverse transcribed to cDNA, the sequencing template. Sequencing used immunoSEQ multiplex PCR; TCRdb keeps in-frame clones, though not all of them. Among more than 200,000 clones listed, approximately 45% were seen once. Study results and limitations: With patients, TCR sharing proved less clear than in mice, a difference possibly related to HLA.

As to this clone: Its antigen is still unknown.

Treatment defined: oral pan-JAK inhibitor, 5-10 mg twice daily. The researchers isolated CD4+ and CD8+ T cells from PBMCs by sorting. Trimming stripped 3 bases from V and 4 bases from J, with 15 bases between. Germline lookup yields CDR1 SGHTA and CDR2 FQGNSA. This CDR3 is 15 amino acids long. This sequence originates from a human donor with alopecia areata. The sequencing used CD4+ T cells sorted from blood, collected at roughly week 38, from a patient treated with tofacitinib. The chain recombines TRBV7-2 with TRBJ2-5; D perhaps matches TRBD1 (5 bases). The CDR3 DNA reads TGTGCCAGCAGCTTCTCTCCCGGTCAGGGAGAGACCCAGTACTTC. Its translation: CASSFSPGQGETQYF.